The 16 T cell receptor beta chains reported below all come from one sample, sequenced in a study of blood T cell repertoires in COVID-19. Libraries were prepared by immunoSEQ multiplex PCR; TCRdb keeps only in-frame clonotypes and omits some of them. Among approximately 190,000 clones listed, just under 85% were seen once. Sequenced sample: peripheral blood. Receptors originate from a woman in her seventies with active or convalescent COVID-19.

The V gene is TRBV7-9, the J gene TRBJ1-2; possibly TRBD1 for D (6 bases). The CDR3 contains 15 residues. Germline CDR1 SEHNR, CDR2 FQNEAQ (reference sequence). The germline V and J ends were trimmed by 1 base and 7 bases, with 16 bases remaining between them. DNA of the CDR3: TGTGCCAGCAGCTTAGAGGGGACACCGGAAGGTGGCTACACCTTC. This translates into CASSLEGTPEGGYTF.

The CDR3 sequence is CASSQTGGWTGELFF. CDR3 DNA: TGTGCCAGCAGCCAAACAGGGGGCTGGACCGGGGAGCTGTTTTTT. The chain joins TRBV5-4 to TRBJ2-2, with TRBD1 matching 9 bases. The CDR3 extends over 15 amino acids. V dropped 4 bases and J dropped 5; count of bases not matched to a gene: 6. CDR1 SGHNT and CDR2 YYREEE come from the germline V gene (reference sequence).

The gene calls are TRBV5-5 and TRBJ1-2; tentative D call: TRBD1 (6 bases). V was trimmed by 3 bases and J by 0 bases, leaving 9 bases between them. Germline V gives CDR1 SGHKS, CDR2 YYEKEE (reference sequence). This CDR3 has 14 residues. The CDR3 sequence is CASSYGQTNYGYTF. CDR3 bases: TGTGCCAGCAGCTATGGACAGACTAACTATGGCTACACCTTC.

Note on this clone: Distinct nucleotide sequences in the sample also encode this CDR3. The chain recombines TRBV18 with TRBJ2-5; TRBD1 matches at 7 bases. The CDR3 covers 14 residues. The germline V gene encodes CDR1 KGHSH and CDR2 LQKENI. V shed 3 bases and J 1 base; nucleotides not matched to a gene: 2. The CDR3 is CASSPRQGQETQYF. The CDR3, as DNA: TGTGCCAGCTCACCTCGACAGGGCCAAGAGACCCAGTACTTC.

V gene TRBV18 combines with J gene TRBJ2-1; possible D gene TRBD1, 6 bases. The CDR3 runs to 16 residues. Germline V gene lookup returns CDR1 KGHSH and CDR2 LQKENI. The V gene lost 2 bases and the J gene lost 5 bases, with 16 bases spanning the gap. The CDR3 coding sequence is TGTGCCAGCTCACCAGGGGCAGGGGTGAGGGACAATGAGCAGTTCTTC. Translated, it gives CASSPGAGVRDNEQFF.

The J gene is TRBJ2-1, the V gene TRBV18; 9 nucleotides agree with TRBD1. CDR3 length: 13 amino acids. Germline assignment: CDR1 KGHSH and CDR2 LQKENI. Losses at the gene ends were 8 bases for V and 8 bases for J; bases not matched to a gene: 7. The CDR3 bases are TGTGCCAGCACCAGACAGGGGGAGGATGAGCAGTTCTTC. Its protein product is CASTRQGEDEQFF.

Written as DNA, the CDR3 is TGTGCCAGCAGCTTAGTGCGGAGCAATGAGCAGTTCTTC. Its protein product is CASSLVRSNEQFF. The chain links TRBV7-2 to TRBJ2-1; D unresolved. The CDR3 is made up of 13 amino acids. The V end was cut by 1 base, the J end by 6 bases, with 7 bases between. Germline CDR1 reads SGHTA; CDR2 reads FQGNSA. The full variable domain, completed using reference TRBV7-2 and TRBJ2-1, is GAGVSQSPSNKVTEKGKDVELRCDPISGHTALYWYRQSLGQGLEFLIYFQGNSAPDKSGLPSDRFSAERTGGSVSTLTIQRTQQEDSAVYLCASSLVRSNEQFFGPGTRLTVL.

The chain has TRBV24-1 and TRBJ2-3; D gene unclear. In germline, CDR1 is KGHDR, CDR2 SFDVKD. The V end was cut by 7 bases, the J end by 3 bases, with 16 bases between. The CDR3 sequence is 15 residues long. The CDR3 DNA follows: TGTGCCACCAGCCACCCGGCAGGCCAAACAGATACGCAGTATTTT. It specifies CATSHPAGQTDTQYF.

In its sample, this clone was seen a few times. The rearrangement links TRBV7-9 to TRBJ1-2; D is unclear. V was pared by 1 base and J by 6 bases, with 9 bases between. Germline values: CDR1 SEHNR, CDR2 FQNEAQ (reference sequence). The CDR3 length is 13 residues. Here the CDR3 DNA reads TGTGCCAGCAGCTTAGGGGAGTTAAATGGCTACACCTTC. This encodes CASSLGELNGYTF.

The chain is built from TRBV2 and TRBJ1-4, with 7 bases fitting TRBD1. From germline, CDR1 is SNHLY and CDR2 FYNNEI. The CDR3 spans 14 residues. The ends lost 3 bases at V and 5 bases at J; junction bases unmatched: 3. The CDR3, as DNA: TGTGCCAGCAGTGATCGGGGACAGAATGAAAAACTGTTTTTT. As protein: CASSDRGQNEKLFF.

V and J are TRBV7-3 and TRBJ2-1; TRBD2 agrees at 9 bases. Germline trimming cut 0 bases from V and 3 bases from J; bases unmatched to any gene: 3. The CDR3 has 16 residues. CDR1 and CDR2 (germline): SGHTA, FQGTGA. Here the CDR3 DNA reads TGTGCCAGCAGCTTAACAGTAGCGGGGGACTACAATGAGCAGTTCTTC. This translates into CASSLTVAGDYNEQFF. Looking up the rest from reference TRBV7-3 and TRBJ2-1 gives the full variable domain: GAGVSQTPSNKVTEKGKYVELRCDPISGHTALYWYRQSLGQGPEFLIYFQGTGAADDSGLPNDRFFAVRPEGSVSTLKIQRTERGDSAVYLCASSLTVAGDYNEQFFGPGTRLTVL.

CDR3: CASSPTDRVYGYTF. The CDR3 region has the DNA TGTGCCAGCTCACCCACCGACAGGGTCTATGGCTACACCTTC. The J gene is TRBJ1-2, the V gene TRBV18; 7 bases match TRBD1. Germline-derived CDR1 and CDR2 are KGHSH and LQKENI. The length of the CDR3 is 14 residues. J lost 4 bases, V lost 3 bases, and 5 bases had no gene match.

J is TRBJ1-5 and V is TRBV19; no firm D call. Trimming took off 5 bases at V and 4 bases at J, with 15 bases between the two ends. From germline, CDR1 is LNHDA and CDR2 SQIVND (reference sequence). The CDR3 spans 15 residues. CDR3 DNA: TGTGCCAGTAGTCCCGGTAGAATGAGGAATCAGCCCCAGCATTTT. As protein: CASSPGRMRNQPQHF.

The chain recombines TRBV29-1 with TRBJ2-5; possible D gene TRBD2, 6 bases. The V gene lost 3 bases and the J gene lost 5 bases, with 13 bases spanning the gap. This CDR3 is 13 amino acids long. Germline assignment: CDR1 SQVTM and CDR2 ANQGSEA. The CDR3 spells CSVDTSLGETQYF. Written as DNA, the CDR3 is TGCAGCGTTGATACTAGCTTAGGGGAGACCCAGTACTTC. The full variable domain, with the rest looked up from reference TRBV29-1 and TRBJ2-5, is SAVISQKPSRDICQRGTSLTIQCQVDSQVTMMFWYRQQPGQSLTLIATANQGSEATYESGFVIDKFPISRPNLTFSTLTVSNMSPEDSSIYLCSVDTSLGETQYFGPGTRLLVL.

The chain combines TRBV5-4 with TRBJ2-3, with D unclear. V lost 2 bases to trimming and J lost 0 bases, with 10 bases between them. The germline V gene has CDR1 SGHNT and CDR2 YYREEE (reference sequence). This CDR3 contains 15 residues. CDR3 bases: TGTGCCAGCAGCTTAGAAGCCCCCAGCACAGATACGCAGTATTTT. Its protein product is CASSLEAPSTDTQYF.

The J gene is TRBJ2-3, the V gene TRBV2; no clear D gene. The germline gives CDR1 SNHLY, CDR2 FYNNEI. CDR3 length: 11 residues. The germline V and J ends were trimmed by 7 bases and 2 bases, with 4 bases remaining between them. In DNA form, the CDR3 reads TGTGCCAGCACCTTCACAGATACGCAGTATTTT. It is translated as CASTFTDTQYF.